This TCR beta chain was captured by sequencing in a study of chemoradiotherapy in HPV16-positive cancers. Regarding the study as a whole: Candidate HPV-specific clones and E7-related TCR motifs grew in tumor during treatment. For HPV16-positive patients, expanding HPV-responsive T cells associated with longer recurrence-free survival.

Per germline, CDR1 GTSNPN and CDR2 SVGIG (reference sequence). This CDR3 has 13 amino acids. With V trimmed by 4 bases and J by 4 bases, 2 bases remained unmatched. In its sample, this clone was seen a few times. Its antigen is still unknown. This same CDR3 is encoded by further DNA sequences in the sample. The repertoire was sequenced with immunoSEQ multiplex PCR; TCRdb's copy has only in-frame clones and lacks some. This table holds about 12,000 clones, roughly 61% found once. This sample was obtained from a patient who underwent chemoradiotherapy. The V and J genes are TRBV30 and TRBJ2-2; 8 bases match TRBD1. This receptor was obtained from a human donor with HPV-associated anogenital cancer. The CDR3 region is CAWTDRGTGELFF. CDR3 sequence (DNA): TGTGCCTGGACAGACAGGGGCACCGGGGAGCTGTTTTTT.